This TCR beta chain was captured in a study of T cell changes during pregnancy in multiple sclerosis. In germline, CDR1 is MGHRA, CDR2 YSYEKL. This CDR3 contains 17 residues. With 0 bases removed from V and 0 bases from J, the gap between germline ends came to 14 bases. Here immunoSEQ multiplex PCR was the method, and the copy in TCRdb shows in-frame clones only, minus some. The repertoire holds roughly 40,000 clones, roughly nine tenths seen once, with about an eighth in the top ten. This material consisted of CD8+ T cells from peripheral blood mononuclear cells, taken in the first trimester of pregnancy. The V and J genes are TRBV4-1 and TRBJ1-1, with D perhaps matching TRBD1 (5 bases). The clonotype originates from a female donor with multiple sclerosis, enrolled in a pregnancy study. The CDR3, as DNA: TGCGCCAGCAGCCAAGAGCGCCTTACAGGTATGAACACTGAAGCTTTCTTT. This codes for CASSQERLTGMNTEAFF.